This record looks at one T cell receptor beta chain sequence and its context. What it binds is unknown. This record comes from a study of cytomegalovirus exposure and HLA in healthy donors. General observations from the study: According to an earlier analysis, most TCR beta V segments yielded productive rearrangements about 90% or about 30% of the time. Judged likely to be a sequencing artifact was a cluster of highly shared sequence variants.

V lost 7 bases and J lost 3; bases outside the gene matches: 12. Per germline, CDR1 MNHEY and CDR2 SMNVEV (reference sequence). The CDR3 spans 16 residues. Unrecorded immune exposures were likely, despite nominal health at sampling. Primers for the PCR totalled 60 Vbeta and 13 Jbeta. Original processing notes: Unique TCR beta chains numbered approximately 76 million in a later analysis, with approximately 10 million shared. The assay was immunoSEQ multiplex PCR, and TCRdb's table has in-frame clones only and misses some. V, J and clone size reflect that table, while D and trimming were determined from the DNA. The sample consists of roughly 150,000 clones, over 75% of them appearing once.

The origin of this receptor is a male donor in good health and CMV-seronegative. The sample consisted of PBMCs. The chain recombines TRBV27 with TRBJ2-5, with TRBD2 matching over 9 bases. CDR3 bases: TGTGCCAGCACAGAAAAGTGGCTAGCGGGGAAAGAGACCCAGTACTTC. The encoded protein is CASTEKWLAGKETQYF.